Listed below are T cell receptor beta chains from one sample, sequenced in a study of shared clonotypes between healthy human individuals. Libraries were prepared by immunoSEQ multiplex PCR; TCRdb keeps only in-frame clonotypes and omits some of them. The table shows around 700,000 clones, with roughly 78% occurring only once. The sequenced sample was memory CD4+ T cells sorted from blood. The receptors come from a woman aged 25 to 45 in good health. Each CDR3 is given with its conserved first and last residue. A D gene is named only where the DNA matches it firmly. Some rows mark clone size as missing; the rest say once, few, many or name a class of expanded clone.

J | size | D | V | CDR3 | DNA
TRBJ1-4 | - | - | TRBV30 | CAWSALRFEKLFF | TGTGCCTGGAGTGCTTTGCGTTTTGAAAAACTGTTTTTT
TRBJ2-3 | - | - | TRBV18 | CASSPSRDGTDTQYF | TGTGCCAGCTCACCATCGCGGGACGGCACAGATACGCAGTATTTT
TRBJ1-2 | - | - | TRBV6-1 | CATGGEQTYGYTF | TGTGCCACAGGAGGGGAACAGACCTATGGCTACACCTTC
TRBJ1-1 | few | TRBD1 | TRBV9 | CASSATGDTEAFF | TGTGCCAGCAGCGCTACAGGGGACACTGAAGCTTTCTTT
TRBJ2-3 | - | - | TRBV27 | CASSFRRTSTDTQYF | TGTGCCAGCAGTTTCCGGCGGACAAGCACAGATACGCAGTATTTT
TRBJ2-2 | many | TRBD1 | TRBV11-2 | CASSFSGTVRTGELFF | TGTGCCAGCAGCTTCTCCGGGACAGTGAGGACCGGGGAGCTGTTTTTT
TRBJ2-5 | - | TRBD1 | TRBV4-1 | CASSQAGQGEETQYF | TGCGCCAGCAGCCAGGCCGGACAGGGCGAAGAGACCCAGTACTTC
TRBJ1-3 | - | - | TRBV18 | CASSPAGSDTIYF | TGTGCCAGCTCACCGGCCGGGTCCGACACCATATATTTT
TRBJ1-2 | few | - | TRBV11-1 | CASSLGRGAYGYTF | TGTGCCAGCAGCTTGGGACGGGGTGCATACGGCTACACCTTC
TRBJ2-7 | - | - | TRBV4-2 | CASSQDAGSYEQYF | TGTGCCAGCAGCCAAGATGCGGGGTCCTACGAGCAGTACTTC
TRBJ2-1 | - | TRBD2 | TRBV10-3 | CAISGEGSGMYNEQFF | TGTGCCATCAGTGGCGAGGGTAGCGGGATGTACAATGAGCAGTTCTTC
TRBJ2-1 | - | TRBD2 | TRBV6-7 | CARIHIIAGRGRKNEQFF | TGTGCCAGGATACACATAATTGCGGGGAGGGGACGGAAAAATGAGCAGTTCTTC
TRBJ1-6 | - | - | TRBV4-2 | CASSRERNSPLHF | TGTGCCAGCAGCCGAGAACGGAATTCACCCCTCCACTTT
TRBJ1-5 | - | - | TRBV5-8 | CASSLADSVNQPQHF | TGTGCCAGCAGCTTGGCCGACAGTGTTAATCAGCCCCAGCATTTT
TRBJ2-5 | - | - | TRBV15 | CATSRGQGQETQYF | TGTGCCACCAGTCGGGGTCAGGGTCAAGAGACCCAGTACTTC
TRBJ2-6 | once | - | TRBV6-5 | CASSFSGANVLTF | TGTGCCAGCAGTTTCTCCGGGGCCAACGTCCTGACTTTC